This T cell receptor (beta chain) was sequenced for a study of T-cell memory formation after mild COVID-19. Study-level results: A balance of CD4 and CD8 characterized clones contracting day 15 to 85, whereas later expanders leaned CD4+. Chiefly within CM and EM were the contracting CD4+ clones; CD8+ ones were within EMRA.

With 5 bases removed from V and 8 bases from J, the gap between germline ends came to 11 bases. This CDR3 region has 12 residues. As to this clonotype: Its matching antigen is unknown.

Barcoded TCR alpha and TCR beta cDNA libraries with UMIs came from 5'RACE using constant-segment primers. TCRdb fed the 5' RACE reads into MiXCR, producing one record per CDR3 protein. The repertoire includes roughly 280,000 distinct CDR3 sequences, approximately 8% of them detected once, and about 20% sits in the top ten. This chain connects TRBV12-3 or TRBV12-4 to TRBJ2-3; D tentatively reads TRBD1 or TRBD2 (5 bases each). The TCR originated in a man aged 18 to 29 who had mild COVID-19 (a few samples of this study predate the infection). Cell type and time point are not known. Sample: PBMCs or a T cell subset sorted from them (not recorded which). CDR3 region: CASSTRDLTQYF. In DNA form, the CDR3 reads TGTGCCAGCAGTACCCGGGACCTTACGCAGTATTTT.